One and the same sample provided the 25 T cell receptor beta chains below, sequenced in a study of identical twins. TCRdb ran MiXCR on the 5' RACE reads and lists one entry per CDR3 protein. The sample shows 510,000 or so distinct CDR3 sequences, approximately 16% of them seen only once. The sample was also reused in another study, on yellow fever vaccine responses in identical twins.

The sequenced sample consisted of CD4+ T cells sorted from blood. These receptors came from a woman younger than 30 in good health.

A few counts support this clonotype. The genes are TRBV28 and TRBJ2-7, with 8 bases lining up with TRBD2. The CDR3 spans 16 residues. Trimming removed 1 base from V and 2 bases from J; junction bases left unmatched: 7. Germline-derived CDR1 and CDR2 are MDHEN and SYDVKM. The CDR3 nucleotides are TGTGCCAGCAGTTTATCAGTCACTAGCGGTCCCTACGAGCAGTACTTC. Protein sequence: CASSLSVTSGPYEQYF.

The chain links TRBV6-1 to TRBJ2-5, with 9 bases lining up with TRBD1. Germline lookup yields CDR1 MNHNS and CDR2 SASEGT. Losses at the gene ends were 6 bases for V and 4 bases for J; bases not matched to a gene: 6. The CDR3 extends over 14 amino acids. CDR3 DNA sequence: TGTGCCAGCAGCCGGACAGGGGTGAGAGAGACCCAGTACTTC. It is translated as CASSRTGVRETQYF.

This chain links TRBV28 with TRBJ2-3, with 7 bases aligning to TRBD2. The CDR3 length is 21 residues. The V gene's germline CDR1 is MDHEN and CDR2 SYDVKM. The J segment lost 0 bases and the V segment lost 8 bases, leaving 26 bases of the junction unmatched. CDR3 DNA sequence: TGTGCCAGCGGAGTTTCCCCCTTTAGCAGGGAGCGGGGTTTCAGCACAGATACGCAGTATTTT. This encodes CASGVSPFSRERGFSTDTQYF. The variable domain in full, with the rest retrieved from reference TRBV28 and TRBJ2-3, is DVKVTQSSRYLVKRTGEKVFLECVQDMDHENMFWYRQDPGLGLRLIYFSYDVKMKEKGDIPEGYSVSREKKERFSLILESASTNQTSMYLCASGVSPFSRERGFSTDTQYFGPGTRLTVL.

The table lists this clonotype with a few counts. V usage is TRBV20-1 and J usage is TRBJ2-3; tentatively, D is TRBD2 (6 bases). The V gene's germline CDR1 is DFQATT and CDR2 SNEGSKA (reference sequence). V was clipped by 3 bases and J by 3 bases, with 13 bases between them. CDR3 size: 14 residues. CDR3 sequence reads: CSASSGSRTDTQYF. CDR3 DNA sequence: TGCAGTGCTAGTTCCGGGAGTCGGACAGATACGCAGTATTTT.

The sample holds a few counts of this clonotype. V and J are TRBV11-3 and TRBJ2-4; 8 bases line up with TRBD1. The CDR3 spans 12 residues. V lost 5 bases and J lost 6; bases outside the gene matches: 0. Germline-derived CDR1 and CDR2 are SGHNT and YENEEA. CDR3 nucleotides: TGTGCCAGCAGCACAGGGGGAAACATTCAGTACTTC. Translating gives CASSTGGNIQYF. The variable domain in full, with the rest retrieved from reference TRBV11-3 and TRBJ2-4, is EAGVVQSPRYKIIEKKQPVAFWCNPISGHNTLYWYLQNLGQGPELLIRYENEEAVDDSQLPKDRFSAERLKGVDSTLKIQPAELGDSAVYLCASSTGGNIQYFGAGTRLSVL.

CDR3 residues: CASSLGRLAGGKNIQYF. The CDR3 DNA reads TGCGCCAGCAGCTTGGGGAGACTAGCGGGAGGCAAAAACATTCAGTACTTC. The V call is TRBV5-1, the J call TRBJ2-4; 13 nucleotides agree with TRBD2. This CDR3 is built from 17 residues. Germline V gives CDR1 SGHRS, CDR2 YFSETQ. J was trimmed by 3 bases and V by 0 bases; bases with no gene match: 3.

The chain has TRBV9 and TRBJ1-4; 8 nucleotides agree with TRBD1. Looked up from germline, CDR1 is SGDLS and CDR2 is YYNGEE. The CDR3 sequence is 16 residues long. The V and J ends lost 3 bases and 5 bases, in that order; junction bases with no gene match: 9. Here the CDR3 DNA reads TGTGCCAGCAGCGCAGAGGGGTGGACAGGGAATGAAAAACTGTTTTTT. Residues: CASSAEGWTGNEKLFF. The full variable domain, completed using reference TRBV9 and TRBJ1-4, is DSGVTQTPKHLITATGQRVTLRCSPRSGDLSVYWYQQSLDQGLQFLIQYYNGEERAKGNILERFSAQQFPDLHSELNLSSLELGDSALYFCASSAEGWTGNEKLFFGSGTQLSVL.

This chain uses TRBV4-1 with TRBJ1-1, with TRBD1 as a possible D gene (5 bases). CDR1 and CDR2 from the germline V gene are MGHRA and YSYEKL. CDR3 size: 16 residues. Trimming took off 2 bases at V and 1 base at J, with 14 bases between the two ends. The CDR3 DNA is TGCGCCAGCAGCCAAATAGCGGGGGGTTGGAACACTGAAGCTTTCTTT. It codes for CASSQIAGGWNTEAFF.

The rearrangement links TRBV5-1 to TRBJ2-3; TRBD1 matches at 9 bases. V dropped 2 bases and J dropped 3; count of bases not matched to a gene: 7. This CDR3 region has 16 residues. Looked up from germline, CDR1 is SGHRS and CDR2 is YFSETQ. The CDR3 loop reads CASSFSPGTGTDTQYF. The CDR3 region has the DNA TGCGCCAGCAGCTTCTCCCCTGGGACAGGGACAGATACGCAGTATTTT.

The chain uses TRBV20-1 and TRBJ2-1, with D perhaps TRBD1 (5 bases). The CDR3 totals 14 residues. Between the trimmed V and J ends, which lost 5 bases and 4 bases, there was a span of 15 bases. The germline V gene has CDR1 DFQATT and CDR2 SNEGSKA (reference sequence). The CDR3 spells CSARNTYRYNEQFF. The DNA of the CDR3 is TGCAGTGCTCGCAATACTTACAGGTACAATGAGCAGTTCTTC.

This clonotype was detected only a few times. The genes are TRBV12-3 or TRBV12-4 and TRBJ2-7; 7 bases agree with TRBD1. The V segment lost 6 bases and the J segment 3 bases; nucleotides outside the gene matches: 2. The CDR3 covers 12 residues. The CDR3 loop is CASRGQIYEQYF. The CDR3 DNA sequence: TGTGCCAGCAGGGGACAGATCTACGAGCAGTACTTC.

This clonotype was counted a few times. The chain has TRBV29-1 and TRBJ1-2; weak D call: TRBD1 (6 bases). Germline CDR1 reads SQVTM; CDR2 reads ANQGSEA. The ends were cut back, 4 bases at V and 7 bases at J, with 19 bases in the middle. CDR3 length: 14 amino acids. The CDR3 sequence: CSVGSLGGGTGYTF. The CDR3 nucleotides are TGCAGCGTTGGGTCCTTAGGGGGAGGGACTGGCTACACCTTC.

The chain joins TRBV5-1 to TRBJ2-7, with 8 positions matching TRBD2. The CDR3 runs to 14 residues. The junction had 7 bases not matched to a gene; V was cut back by 3 bases and J by 5 bases. Looked up from germline, CDR1 is SGHRS and CDR2 is YFSETQ. The CDR3 DNA sequence: TGCGCCAGCAGCTCATTAGCGGGATCCAACGAGCAGTACTTC. Protein product: CASSSLAGSNEQYF.

This chain uses TRBV6-1 with TRBJ2-1; possibly TRBD1 for D (5 bases). The germline V and J ends were trimmed by 8 bases and 6 bases, with 14 bases remaining between them. The germline V gene has CDR1 MNHNS and CDR2 SASEGT. The CDR3 length is 13 residues. CDR3 sequence: CASQTAQTNEQFF. The CDR3 DNA reads as TGTGCCAGCCAGACAGCCCAGACCAATGAGCAGTTCTTC.

This clonotype showed up just once. A junction end diverges from the germline sequence, so it may reflect a read error. This chain uses TRBV5-4 with TRBJ2-2; 7 bases align to TRBD2. Germline CDR1 reads SGHNT; CDR2 reads YYREEE (reference sequence). The CDR3 is made up of 15 amino acids. CDR3 amino acids: CASSLGLLNTGELFF. CDR3 sequence (DNA): TGTGCCAGCAGTTTGGGACTACTTAACACCGGGGAGCTGTTTTTT.

This clonotype has just a few counts. The chain employs TRBV10-3 and TRBJ2-5; D unresolved. V dropped 4 bases and J dropped 0 bases, with 9 bases sitting between them. The CDR3 runs 14 residues. CDR1 ENHRY and CDR2 SYGVKD come from the germline V gene. The DNA for the CDR3 is TGTGCCATCAGTGCAGTCTCCTACCAAGAGACCCAGTACTTC. Translated: CAISAVSYQETQYF.

In this sample, this clonotype turned up a few times. The rearrangement links TRBV9 to TRBJ2-1; 13 bases map to TRBD2. Looked up from germline, CDR1 is SGDLS and CDR2 is YYNGEE. The CDR3 length is 15 residues. Unmatched junction bases numbered 4, after V lost 4 bases and J lost 6 bases. CDR3 nucleotides: TGTGCCAGCAGCCCCCGGACTAGCGGGAGCAATGAGCAGTTCTTC. As protein: CASSPRTSGSNEQFF.

V and J are TRBV12-5 and TRBJ2-2, with 9 bases fitting TRBD1. The V and J ends lost 6 bases and 6 bases, in that order; junction bases with no gene match: 8. CDR1 is LGHNT, CDR2 FRNRAP, per germline. This CDR3 is 15 amino acids long. The CDR3: CASGDHRGRAGELFF. The CDR3 DNA follows: TGTGCTAGTGGGGACCACAGGGGGCGAGCCGGGGAGCTGTTTTTT.

The chain carries TRBV4-1 and TRBJ2-2; no clear D. CDR1 is MGHRA and CDR2 is YSYEKL in the germline V gene. CDR3 length: 15 amino acids. V dropped 1 base and J dropped 5 bases, with 11 bases sitting between them. The CDR3 protein is CASSQAVDWTGELFF. In nucleotides, the CDR3 is TGCGCCAGCAGCCAAGCCGTCGATTGGACCGGGGAGCTGTTTTTT.

The chain combines TRBV5-1 with TRBJ2-1; 7 bases fit TRBD2. The CDR3 length is 15 residues. The germline CDR1 and CDR2 sequences are SGHRS and YFSETQ. V was clipped by 0 bases and J by 6 bases; unmatched bases: 6. CDR3 protein: CASSLELGTTNEQFF. As DNA, the CDR3 is TGCGCCAGCAGCTTGGAGTTAGGGACTACCAATGAGCAGTTCTTC.

The CDR3 DNA follows: TGTGCCAGCAGTGCCAGGACTAGTTACAATGAGCAGTTCTTC. Translating it yields CASSARTSYNEQFF. The chain recombines TRBV27 with TRBJ2-1; 7 positions match TRBD2. The CDR3 covers 14 residues. Germline CDR1 reads MNHEY; CDR2 reads SMNVEV (reference sequence). V shed 5 bases, J shed 4 bases, and the junction held 5 bases outside the gene matches.

This clonotype was found a few times. The chain uses TRBV20-1 and TRBJ1-1; D is undetermined. The CDR3 runs 14 residues. Trimming removed 0 bases at V and 0 bases at J, with 8 bases between. Germline V gene data show CDR1 as DFQATT and CDR2 as SNEGSKA (reference sequence). Here the CDR3 reads CSARDYPMNTEAFF. CDR3 nucleotide sequence: TGCAGTGCTAGAGATTACCCCATGAACACTGAAGCTTTCTTT.

J is TRBJ2-7 and V is TRBV20-1, with TRBD1 identical over 10 bases. CDR1 is DFQATT and CDR2 is SNEGSKA in the germline V gene (reference sequence). This CDR3 is built from 14 residues. Trimming took 6 bases from V and 0 from J; bases not matched to a gene: 5. The CDR3 coding sequence is TGCAGTGCGAGACAGGGGGCTACCTCCTACGAGCAGTACGTC. It yields the protein CSARQGATSYEQYV.

This clonotype was detected a few times. The V gene is TRBV7-9, the J gene TRBJ2-3, with D possibly matching TRBD2 (7 bases). Germline CDR1 reads SEHNR; CDR2 reads FQNEAQ (reference sequence). The CDR3 is 14 amino acids. V shed 8 bases and J shed 2 bases, with 14 bases lying between them. Here the CDR3 DNA reads TGTGCCAGCCGTACGGGGGGCCTCACAGATACGCAGTATTTT. This codes for CASRTGGLTDTQYF.

The rearrangement uses TRBV28 and TRBJ2-5; the D gene is possibly TRBD2 (5 bases). V lost 7 bases and J 5 bases, leaving 11 bases between the germline ends. Germline V gene sequence: CDR1 MDHEN, CDR2 SYDVKM. The CDR3 consists of 12 residues. The CDR3 loop reads CASTTTRETQYF. In nucleotides, the CDR3 is TGTGCCAGCACGACTACGCGGGAGACCCAGTACTTC.